Below, 25 T cell receptor beta chains from the same sample are listed, as sequenced in a study of blood T cells in healthy people across ages. A J-beta primer mix and a sample-barcoded 5' primer were used in a second PCR of roughly 6 to 11 cycles. TCRdb fed the 5' RACE reads into MiXCR, producing one record per CDR3 protein. Among 1.5 million to 2 million distinct CDR3 sequences listed, roughly two fifths were seen once. The sequencing input was blood. The receptors derive from a human donor in good health.

This clonotype was counted a few times. The CDR3 sequence is CASSPNWEMGINEQFF. CDR3 DNA: TGTGCCAGCTCACCGAATTGGGAGATGGGGATCAATGAGCAGTTCTTC. The chain couples TRBV18 to TRBJ2-1; D is possibly TRBD2 (5 bases). Germline lookup yields CDR1 KGHSH and CDR2 LQKENI. Trimming left V 3 bases short and J 6 bases short, with 18 bases between. This CDR3 spans 16 amino acids.

This chain links TRBV5-5 with TRBJ2-7; a possible D gene is TRBD1 (5 bases). Looked up from germline, CDR1 is SGHKS and CDR2 is YYEKEE (reference sequence). Trimming removed 1 base from V and 5 bases from J, with 16 bases in between. The CDR3 totals 15 residues. CDR3 protein: CASSLSPWGLNEQYF. The CDR3 nucleotides read TGTGCCAGCAGCTTGTCCCCTTGGGGCCTAAACGAGCAGTACTTC. Filled out from reference TRBV5-5 and TRBJ2-7, the complete variable domain reads DAGVTQSPTHLIKTRGQQVTLRCSPISGHKSVSWYQQVLGQGPQFIFQYYEKEERGRGNFPDRFSARQFPNYSSELNVNALLLGDSALYLCASSLSPWGLNEQYFGPGTRLTVT.

This clonotype was counted between two and nine times. The V and J genes are TRBV7-8 and TRBJ2-7, with D tentatively TRBD2 (5 bases). V lost 3 bases and J 2 bases, leaving 8 bases between the germline ends. The CDR3 covers 13 residues. The germline gives CDR1 SGHVS, CDR2 FQNEAQ. The CDR3 DNA reads TGTGCCAGCAGCTTTCAGGAGGCCTACGAGCAGTACTTC. It translates to CASSFQEAYEQYF.

This clonotype was observed a handful of times. J is TRBJ1-6 and V is TRBV6-2 or TRBV6-3; 8 bases line up with TRBD1. With 6 bases clipped from V and 10 bases from J, the junction kept 8 bases outside the gene matches. The CDR3 sequence is 14 residues long. CDR1 and CDR2 from the germline V gene are MNHEY and SVGEGT. The CDR3 sequence: CASRPTGGDSPLHF. Written as DNA, the CDR3 is TGTGCCAGCAGACCCACAGGGGGTGACTCACCCCTCCACTTT.

This chain uses TRBV29-1 with TRBJ2-7; tentative D call: TRBD2 (6 bases). The assigned J gene may be wrong: the sequence end matches TRBJ2-5 better. This CDR3 region has 13 residues. Germline loops: CDR1 SQVTM, CDR2 ANQGSEA. The CDR3 protein is CSVGEAGRGTQYF. CDR3 DNA: TGCAGCGTCGGAGAGGCGGGGAGAGGGACCCAGTACTTC.

This chain connects TRBV6-2 or TRBV6-3 to TRBJ2-1; 7 nucleotides match TRBD2. Germline trimming cut 8 bases from V and 4 bases from J; bases unmatched to any gene: 14. CDR1 is MNHEY and CDR2 is SVGEGT in the germline V gene. This CDR3 is 16 amino acids long. In DNA, the CDR3 is TGTGCCAGCCGCTCCCTGGGTGCGGGGGAGTACAATGAGCAGTTCTTC. Its translation: CASRSLGAGEYNEQFF.

This clonotype appeared a few times. The chain carries TRBV13 and TRBJ2-5, with D possibly being TRBD2 (5 bases). The J call may be mistaken, given a closer DNA end match to TRBJ2-7. This CDR3 spans 14 amino acids. In germline, CDR1 is PRHDT, CDR2 FYEKMQ (reference sequence). This chain's CDR3 is CASSLRMTKGEQYF. The CDR3 DNA follows: TGTGCCAGCAGCTTACGGATGACTAAAGGCGAGCAGTACTTC.

This clonotype was observed once. The rearrangement uses TRBV27 and TRBJ2-7, with D maybe TRBD2 (6 bases). Trimming removed 6 bases from V and 2 bases from J, with 17 bases in between. Germline loops: CDR1 MNHEY, CDR2 SMNVEV (reference sequence). CDR3 size: 15 residues. CDR3 amino acids: CASSLHRLGTYEQYF. The CDR3, as DNA: TGTGCCAGCAGCCTCCACCGACTAGGGACCTACGAGCAGTACTTC.

The CDR3 region has the DNA TGTGCCAGCAGCGGGACAGGGAAAGGCTACACCTTC. Translated: CASSGTGKGYTF. This chain joins TRBV28 and TRBJ1-2; 9 nucleotides align to TRBD1. Per germline, CDR1 MDHEN and CDR2 SYDVKM. CDR3 length equals 12 residues. The V gene end was trimmed by 6 bases and the J gene end by 8 bases; junction bases not matched to a gene: 4.

The chain couples TRBV10-3 to TRBJ2-1, with TRBD2 identical over 7 bases. V lost 6 bases and J lost 14; bases outside the gene matches: 10. The CDR3 contains 12 residues. Germline V lookup: CDR1 ENHRY, CDR2 SYGVKD. The CDR3 coding sequence is TGTGCCATCAGGGATGGACTAGTTGGGAAGTTCTTC. Protein product: CAIRDGLVGKFF.

This clonotype has a handful of counts. The V gene is TRBV29-1, the J gene TRBJ1-2; possibly TRBD1 for D (6 bases). Trimming shortened V by 2 bases and J by 2 bases, and 12 bases separated the two germline ends. Germline lookup yields CDR1 SQVTM and CDR2 ANQGSEA. The CDR3 is made up of 14 amino acids. The CDR3 sequence: CSVESWQGNYGYTF. In DNA, the CDR3 is TGCAGCGTTGAAAGTTGGCAGGGGAACTATGGCTACACCTTC.

This clonotype was seen only a few times. The genes are TRBV5-6 and TRBJ2-5; D is unclear. Trimming shortened V by 1 base and J by 2 bases, and 12 bases separated the two germline ends. CDR1 and CDR2 from the germline V gene are SGHDT and YYEEEE. The CDR3 has 15 residues. In DNA, the CDR3 is TGTGCCAGCAGCTTGCCCCGCGGCTGGCAAGAGACCCAGTACTTC. Its translation: CASSLPRGWQETQYF.

This rearrangement joins TRBV20-1 to TRBJ1-3, with D unresolved. V lost 2 bases to trimming and J lost 4 bases, with 9 bases between them. Germline V gives CDR1 DFQATT, CDR2 SNEGSKA (reference sequence). CDR3 length: 13 amino acids. CDR3 in amino acids: CSARPPRGNTIYF. CDR3 bases: TGCAGTGCTAGACCTCCCAGAGGAAACACCATATATTTT.

CDR3 DNA sequence: TGCAGTGCTAGAGAGGTGACAGTTCCCTCCTACGAGCAGTACTTC. Its translation: CSAREVTVPSYEQYF. The rearrangement uses TRBV20-1 and TRBJ2-7; weak D call: TRBD1 (5 bases). V lost 0 bases, J lost 0 bases, and 12 bases lay in between. Germline lookup yields CDR1 DFQATT and CDR2 SNEGSKA (reference sequence). The CDR3 has 15 amino acids.

This clonotype showed up just a few times. The V call is TRBV6-6, the J call TRBJ1-5, with D hard to call. The length of the CDR3 is 13 residues. Germline CDR1 MNHNY, CDR2 SVGAGI (reference sequence). The V end was cut by 5 bases, the J end by 3 bases, with 8 bases between. As DNA, the CDR3 is TGTGCCAGCAGTCAACAGCCCAATCAGCCCCAGCATTTT. Its protein is CASSQQPNQPQHF.

The rearrangement uses TRBV2 and TRBJ2-1, with 10 bases matching TRBD2. The junction had 10 bases not matched to a gene; V was cut back by 7 bases and J by 7 bases. Germline CDR1 reads SNHLY; CDR2 reads FYNNEI. CDR3 length: 15 amino acids. CDR3 DNA sequence: TGTGCCAGCACCAGACTAGCGGGCCTCACGAATGAGCAGTTCTTC. Translating gives CASTRLAGLTNEQFF. The full variable domain, completed using reference TRBV2 and TRBJ2-1, is EPEVTQTPSHQVTQMGQEVILRCVPISNHLYFYWYRQILGQKVEFLVSFYNNEISEKSEIFDDQFSVERPDGSNFTLKIRSTKLEDSAMYFCASTRLAGLTNEQFFGPGTRLTVL.

This chain connects TRBV7-2 to TRBJ1-5; D gene uncertain. CDR3 length: 16 residues. The V gene's germline CDR1 is SGHTA and CDR2 FQGNSA. Deletions cut 1 base from V and 6 bases from J, with 16 bases between. For the CDR3, the DNA is TGTGCCAGCAGCTTAGTTATAGGCGTCGCTCTTCAGCCCCAGCATTTT. Its translation: CASSLVIGVALQPQHF.

This chain connects TRBV7-2 to TRBJ2-7; 11 bases agree with TRBD2. The DNA matches TRBJ2-5 better at its end, which makes the J call doubtful. Germline-derived CDR1 and CDR2 are SGHTA and FQGNSA. CDR3 length: 16 residues. In DNA form, the CDR3 reads TGTGCCAGCAGCCCAACACTAGCGGGGGTACCGGGGACCCAGTACTTC. It encodes CASSPTLAGVPGTQYF.

This clonotype was picked up a small number of times. This chain links TRBV4-3 with TRBJ2-7; D remains ambiguous. Trimming stripped 1 base from V and 0 bases from J, with 13 bases between. Germline values: CDR1 LGHNA, CDR2 YSLEER. This CDR3 region has 16 residues. Here the CDR3 reads CASSQVLNSHSYEQYF. CDR3 in DNA: TGCGCCAGCAGCCAAGTTTTAAACAGCCACTCCTACGAGCAGTACTTC.

The J gene is TRBJ2-3, the V gene TRBV7-2; tentative D call: TRBD2 (6 bases). Per the germline V gene, CDR1 is SGHTA and CDR2 is FQGNSA. V gave up 2 bases and J gave up 0 bases, with 18 bases separating them. The CDR3 has 18 amino acids. The CDR3 reads CASSLFGGLGGSTDTQYF. The CDR3 nucleotides are TGTGCCAGCAGCTTATTCGGAGGGCTTGGGGGTAGCACAGATACGCAGTATTTT.

This chain connects TRBV11-2 to TRBJ1-1; D is possibly TRBD1 (5 bases). The V gene's germline CDR1 is SGHAT and CDR2 FQNNGV. This CDR3 spans 17 amino acids. The V gene lost 5 bases and the J gene lost 7 bases, with 26 bases spanning the gap. The CDR3 spells CASSTRWGNDRQDEAFF. The CDR3 DNA reads TGTGCCAGCAGCACCCGTTGGGGTAATGACAGACAAGATGAAGCTTTCTTT.

This chain connects TRBV15 to TRBJ2-1; TRBD1 is a possible D gene (6 bases). This CDR3 spans 15 amino acids. V gave up 0 bases and J gave up 6 bases, with 12 bases separating them. Per the germline V gene, CDR1 is LNHNV and CDR2 is YYDKDF (reference sequence). This CDR3 is CATSREGALGNEQFF. Written as DNA, the CDR3 is TGTGCCACCAGCAGAGAGGGGGCGCTTGGCAATGAGCAGTTCTTC.

V gene TRBV12-3 or TRBV12-4 combines with J gene TRBJ2-3; D remains ambiguous. The CDR3 covers 12 residues. Trimming took off 3 bases at V and 10 bases at J, with 11 bases between the two ends. The CDR3 nucleotides are TGTGCCAGCAGTTTTAGGCAGATTGCGCAGTATTTT. This encodes CASSFRQIAQYF.

Concerning this clonotype: The junction and the germline gene differ at one end; a read error may be behind it. The rearrangement links TRBV20-1 to TRBJ1-1; 7 bases line up with TRBD1. This CDR3 contains 14 residues. Germline CDR1 is DFQATT and CDR2 is SNEGSKA (reference sequence). The CDR3 nucleotides read TGTAGTGCTGTAAGGGACAGTTTAAACACTGAAGCTTTCTTT. It codes for CSAVRDSLNTEAFF.

This clonotype was found many times. The rearrangement uses TRBV11-2 and TRBJ2-7; 8 nucleotides agree with TRBD2. The V gene end was trimmed by 0 bases and the J gene end by 4 bases; junction bases not matched to a gene: 8. The CDR3 runs 16 residues. CDR1 is SGHAT and CDR2 is FQNNGV in the germline V gene. As DNA, the CDR3 is TGTGCCAGCAGCTTAGATTTAGCGGGGTCCGGGTACGAGCAGTACTTC. Translated, it gives CASSLDLAGSGYEQYF.